This TCR beta chain was sequenced for a study of T cells after posttransplantation cyclophosphamide. The table lists this clone with many counts. The antigen is not known. The CDR3 loop spans 13 amino acids. From germline, CDR1 is SNHLY and CDR2 FYNNEI. The V end lost 4 bases, the J end lost 5 bases, and 12 bases lay between the germline ends. Overall study results and limits: TRB overlap between skin or GI tissue T cells and blood was limited.

Using immunoSEQ multiplex PCR, the repertoire was profiled, and TCRdb retains in-frame clones only, with some absent. The sample presents tens of thousands of clones, none singletons. The chain links TRBV2 to TRBJ2-7; weak D call: TRBD1 (6 bases). Specimen: PBMCs. This receptor was taken from a man aged 25-40 years in good health and a related stem cell transplant donor. CDR3 sequence (DNA): TGTGCCAGCAGTGGATTTTACAGGGACGAGCAGTACTTC. Amino acid sequence: CASSGFYRDEQYF.